The clone carrying this TCR beta chain was observed a handful of times. What it binds is unknown. Trimming took 1 base from V and 3 from J, leaving 4 bases between them. The CDR3 loop spans 13 amino acids. The V gene's germline CDR1 is MGHRA and CDR2 YSYEKL. The authors incorporated unique molecular identifiers into the TCR beta cDNA libraries. It was from approximately 0.91 to 9.4 million T cells that about half a million cDNA molecules came. TCRdb itself ran the PCR reads through MiXCR, one entry per CDR3 protein. The repertoire consists of hundreds of thousands of distinct CDR3 sequences, with roughly 46% occurring once and the leading ten covering under 2%. This entry is derived from a study of post-analysis software for immune sequencing data. Findings and limits, study-wide: Five or six TRBV segments, TRBV5-6, TRBV5-1 and TRBV20-1 among them, were found more frequent in patients than controls.

The sample taken for sequencing was blood. The sequence was obtained from a girl aged 5-17 years with multiple sclerosis. The J gene is TRBJ2-1, the V gene TRBV4-1; no clear D. Here the CDR3 reads CASSQASYNEQFF. DNA of the CDR3: TGCGCCAGCAGCCAAGCCAGCTACAATGAGCAGTTCTTC.